Only a few counts were recorded for the clone carrying this TCR beta chain. Its cognate antigen is unknown. This record comes from a study of T cells in Graves' hyperthyroidism and ophthalmopathy. Thyroid ultrasound and orbital computed tomography, with clinical symptoms and serum thyroxine and TRAb, informed diagnoses. RNA transcripts gave rise to amplified TCR beta CDR3 regions. Using the HTBI primer set, a first-round RT-PCR was run on the TCR CDR3. Each CDR3 protein is one row after TCRdb ran MiXCR on the multiplex PCR reads. The table records about 400,000 distinct CDR3 sequences, 11% to 15% of them present only once. General study results and limits: In the analysis, a 13 V-J model separated ophthalmopathy from stable hyperthyroidism. Appearing also in blood were most of the thyroid clonotypes expanded above 0.001. Ophthalmopathy was model-predicted a median about six months pre-onset.

Germline V gives CDR1 DFQATT, CDR2 SNEGSKA (reference sequence). Losses at the gene ends were 5 bases for V and 4 bases for J; bases not matched to a gene: 3. The CDR3 consists of 12 residues. The receptor was derived from a man aged 50-59 years with Graves' ophthalmopathy. The chain combines TRBV20-1 with TRBJ2-7; 9 bases align to TRBD2. Sequencing was carried out using blood. The CDR3 nucleotides read TGCAGTGCTTGTCTAGCGGGATACGAGCAGTACTTC. Its translation is CSACLAGYEQYF.